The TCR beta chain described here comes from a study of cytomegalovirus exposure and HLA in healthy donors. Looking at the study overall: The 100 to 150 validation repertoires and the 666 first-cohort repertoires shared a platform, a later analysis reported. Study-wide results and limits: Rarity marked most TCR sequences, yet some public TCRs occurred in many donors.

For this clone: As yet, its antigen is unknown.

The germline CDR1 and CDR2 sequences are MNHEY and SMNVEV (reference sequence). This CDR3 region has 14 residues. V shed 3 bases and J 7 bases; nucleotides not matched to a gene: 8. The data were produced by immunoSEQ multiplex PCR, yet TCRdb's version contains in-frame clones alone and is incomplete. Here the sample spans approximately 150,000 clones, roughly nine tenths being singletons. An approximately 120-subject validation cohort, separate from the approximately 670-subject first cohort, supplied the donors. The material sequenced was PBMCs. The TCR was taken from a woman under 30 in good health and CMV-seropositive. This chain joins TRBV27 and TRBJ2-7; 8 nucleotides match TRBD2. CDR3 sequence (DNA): TGTGCCAGCAGTTTCGGGAGGGCTCTTTCGGAGCAGTACTTC. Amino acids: CASSFGRALSEQYF.